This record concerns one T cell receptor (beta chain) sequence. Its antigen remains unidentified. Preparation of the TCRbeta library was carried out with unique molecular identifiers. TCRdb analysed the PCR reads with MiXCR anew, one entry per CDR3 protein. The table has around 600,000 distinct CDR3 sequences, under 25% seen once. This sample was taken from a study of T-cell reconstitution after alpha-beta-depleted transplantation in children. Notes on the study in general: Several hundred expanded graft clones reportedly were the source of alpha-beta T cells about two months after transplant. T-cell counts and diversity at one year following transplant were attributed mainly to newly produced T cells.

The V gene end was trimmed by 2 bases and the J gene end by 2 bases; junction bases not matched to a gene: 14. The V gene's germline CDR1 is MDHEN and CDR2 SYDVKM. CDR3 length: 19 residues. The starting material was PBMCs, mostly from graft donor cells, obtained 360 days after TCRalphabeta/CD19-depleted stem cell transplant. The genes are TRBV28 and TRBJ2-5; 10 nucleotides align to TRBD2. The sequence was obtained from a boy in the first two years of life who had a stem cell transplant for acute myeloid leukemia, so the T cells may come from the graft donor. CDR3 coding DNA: TGTGCCAGCAGTTTAATCGTCCCTTGGACTAGCGGTATACAAGAGACCCAGTACTTC. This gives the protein CASSLIVPWTSGIQETQYF.